This T cell receptor beta chain was sequenced during a study of blood T cell repertoires in COVID-19. Study information: Sites across the United States, Italy and Spain contributed samples from acute and convalescent COVID-19. Sources were T cells, B-cell-depleted T cells, or PBMCs; the material itself was cDNA or gDNA.

Original processing methods: Nucleated cell number was recorded as an estimate derived from reference gene primer amplification. The repertoire was sequenced with immunoSEQ multiplex PCR; TCRdb's copy has only in-frame clones and lacks some. V, J and clone size are taken as reported in that table, and D and trimming were inferred from the DNA itself. The repertoire has approximately 89,000 clones, over 90% of them found once; the top ten carry roughly 4.7%. Per germline, CDR1 LNHNV and CDR2 YYDKDF (reference sequence). This CDR3 contains 16 residues. J gave up 6 bases and V 4 bases, and 11 bases lay outside the gene matches. This clone was detected once.

This TCR came from a human donor with active COVID-19. The donor label of this sample is uncertain. The rearrangement joins TRBV15 to TRBJ1-5, with 8 bases fitting TRBD1. The sample taken for sequencing was peripheral blood. This chain's CDR3 is CATSKGGQGAFQPQHF. CDR3 sequence (DNA): TGTGCCACCAGCAAAGGAGGGCAGGGGGCTTTTCAGCCCCAGCATTTT.